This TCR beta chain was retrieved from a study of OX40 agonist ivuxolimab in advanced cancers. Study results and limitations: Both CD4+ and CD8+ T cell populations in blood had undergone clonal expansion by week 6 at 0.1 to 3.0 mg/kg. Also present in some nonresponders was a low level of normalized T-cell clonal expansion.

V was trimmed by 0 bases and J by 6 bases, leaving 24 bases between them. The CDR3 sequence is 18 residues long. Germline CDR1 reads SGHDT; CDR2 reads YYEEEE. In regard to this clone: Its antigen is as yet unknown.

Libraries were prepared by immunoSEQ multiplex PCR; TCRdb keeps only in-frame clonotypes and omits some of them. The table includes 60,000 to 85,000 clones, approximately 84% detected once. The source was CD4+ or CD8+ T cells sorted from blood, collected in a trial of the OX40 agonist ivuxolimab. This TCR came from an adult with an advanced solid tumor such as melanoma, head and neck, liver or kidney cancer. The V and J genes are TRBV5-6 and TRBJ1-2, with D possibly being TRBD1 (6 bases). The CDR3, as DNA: TGTGCCAGCAGCTTGGCTCCGGGACAAATCCCCCATTTTAATGGCTACACCTTC. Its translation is CASSLAPGQIPHFNGYTF.